These T cell receptor beta chains were read from a single sample in a study of blood T cell repertoires in COVID-19. Produced via immunoSEQ multiplex PCR; TCRdb's table is partial and in-frame only. This table has 120,000 to 150,000 clones, 88% appearing once. Sequenced: peripheral blood. These TCRs come from a woman in her sixties with acute or convalescent COVID-19. The CDR3 runs from the conserved cysteine through the conserved F or W. A D gene is named only where the DNA matches it firmly. Size is stated for part of the rows, as once, few or many counts, or as a class when the clone is expanded.

TRBD1	.	TRBJ1-2	TRBV5-4	15	TGTGCCAGCAGCCCATACGACAGGGGAAGCTGGGGCTACACCTTC	CASSPYDRGSWGYTF
TRBD1	.	TRBJ1-1	TRBV6-6	14	TGTGCCAGCAGTTACTGGGACAGTAACACTGAAGCTTTCTTT	CASSYWDSNTEAFF
.	.	TRBJ2-3	TRBV7-9	17	TGTGCCAGCAGCTTTGGGCTTCAGGGGATAGGGGCAGATACGCAGTATTTT	CASSFGLQGIGADTQYF
.	.	TRBJ2-7	TRBV21-1	15	TGTGCCAGCAGCCAAACAGGGGGGCTGTCCAACGAGCAGTACTTC	CASSQTGGLSNEQYF
TRBD1	.	TRBJ2-2	TRBV9	16	TGTGCCAGCAGCAAACGACAGGGGGGTTTAACCGGGGAGCTGTTTTTT	CASSKRQGGLTGELFF
TRBD2	.	TRBJ2-3	TRBV6-2/TRBV6-3	16	TGTGCCAGCAGTTACGGTGCGGGAGCCGTTGAAGATACGCAGTATTTT	CASSYGAGAVEDTQYF
TRBD2	.	TRBJ2-2	TRBV4-3	19	TGCGCCAGCAGCCAAGATTATGCTAGCGGGGGTCCGAACACCGGGGAGCTGTTTTTT	CASSQDYASGGPNTGELFF
TRBD1	.	TRBJ1-1	TRBV13	15	TGTGCCAGCAGCCAAGGGACAGGGGAAATGGTTGAAGCTTTCTTT	CASSQGTGEMVEAFF
.	.	TRBJ2-7	TRBV7-3	12	TGTGCCAGCAGCACACGGACGGGAGAGCAGTACTTC	CASSTRTGEQYF
.	.	TRBJ2-3	TRBV6-2/TRBV6-3	15	TGTGCCAGCAGTTACTCGAGTTCGGTTCCAGATACGCAGTATTTT	CASSYSSSVPDTQYF
TRBD1	.	TRBJ2-2	TRBV9	16	TGTGCCAGCAGCGTCTGGGACAGCGAGAACACCGGGGAGCTGTTTTTT	CASSVWDSENTGELFF
.	.	TRBJ1-1	TRBV11-1	14	TGTGCCAGCAAAAGAACAGGGTTCCTAACTGAAGCTTTCTTT	CASKRTGFLTEAFF
.	.	TRBJ2-1	TRBV19	17	TGTGCCAGTAGCACCGGAAGGGCCCCTCTATCGGGGAATGAGCAGTTCTTC	CASSTGRAPLSGNEQFF
.	.	TRBJ2-1	TRBV13	11	TGTGCCAGCAGCGCAACTACTGAGCAGTTCTTC	CASSATTEQFF
.	.	TRBJ2-7	TRBV5-4	14	TGTGCCAGCAGCCCGTCCGGGACATGGAACGAGCAGTACTTC	CASSPSGTWNEQYF
TRBD1	few	TRBJ1-6	TRBV29-1	12	TGCAGTGTGCAGGGGGATAATTCACCCCTCCACTTT	CSVQGDNSPLHF
.	.	TRBJ1-2	TRBV28	14	TGTGCCAGCAGTCCCTACGAAATGGTTTATGGCTACACCTTC	CASSPYEMVYGYTF
.	.	TRBJ1-5	TRBV6-1	15	TGTGCCAGCAGTGAAAGCCGGGTTAGCAATCAGCCCCAGCATTTT	CASSESRVSNQPQHF
TRBD1	.	TRBJ2-1	TRBV12-3/TRBV12-4	13	TGTGCCAGCAGTTCCTACAGGGGCGATGAGCAGTTCTTC	CASSSYRGDEQFF
.	.	TRBJ1-5	TRBV5-8	11	TGTGCCAGCGGGGGGAATCAGCCCCAGCATTTT	CASGGNQPQHF
.	.	TRBJ1-1	TRBV24-1	14	TGTGCCACCAGCCGAGGGGACAAGAACACTGAAGCTTTCTTT	CATSRGDKNTEAFF
.	.	TRBJ1-1	TRBV3-1/TRBV3-2	15	TGTGCCAGCAACCCCACTGGACTGATTAACACTGAAGCTTTCTTT	CASNPTGLINTEAFF
.	few	TRBJ2-2	TRBV6-1	15	TGTGCCAGCAGTGAACTGGGAGGAAGCACCGGGGAGCTGTTTTTT	CASSELGGSTGELFF
.	.	TRBJ1-1	TRBV19	14	TGTGCCAGTAGTACGACAGGCACCAACACTGAAGCTTTCTTT	CASSTTGTNTEAFF
.	.	TRBJ2-7	TRBV19	15	TGTGCCACCAAACCCTGGGCAGGGGCCCTCTACGAGCAGTACTTC	CATKPWAGALYEQYF
TRBD1	once	TRBJ1-2	TRBV19	13	TGTGCCAGTAGTACCACAGGGGACTATGGCTACACCTTC	CASSTTGDYGYTF
.	.	TRBJ1-5	TRBV7-2	15	TGTGCCAGCAGCTTAAGTGGGGGCGGCAATCAGCCCCAGCATTTT	CASSLSGGGNQPQHF
.	.	TRBJ1-1	TRBV28	11	TGTGCCAGCCTGACTGTCACTGAAGCTTTCTTT	CASLTVTEAFF
TRBD1	.	TRBJ2-7	TRBV6-5	16	TGTGCCAGCAGTTCCTACCACAGGGGGTACCCCTACGAGCAGTACTTC	CASSSYHRGYPYEQYF
.	.	TRBJ1-1	TRBV5-4	12	TGTGCCAGCAGCTTTGACAACCAGGTCGCTTTCTTT	CASSFDNQVAFF
TRBD1	.	TRBJ1-3	TRBV4-2	16	TGTGCCAGCAGCCAGGACGGACAGGCCTCTGGAAACACCATATATTTT	CASSQDGQASGNTIYF